Below, 26 T cell receptor beta chains from the same sample are listed, as sequenced in a study of cytomegalovirus exposure and HLA in healthy donors. Primers: 60 Vbeta forward and 13 Jbeta reverse. The assay was immunoSEQ multiplex PCR, and TCRdb's table has in-frame clones only and misses some. The sample lists about 130,000 clones; over 75% were seen once. The sequencing input was PBMCs. Every receptor here comes from a man aged 30-40 years in good health.

This chain uses TRBV9 with TRBJ2-5, with a possible D match to TRBD2 (7 bases). Germline V gene sequence: CDR1 SGDLS, CDR2 YYNGEE. The ends were cut back, 0 bases at V and 5 bases at J, with 17 bases in the middle. This CDR3 contains 16 residues. The CDR3 DNA reads TGTGCCAGCAGCGTAGGGGGGACGTGGGGGGGCGAGACCCAGTACTTC. Translation gives CASSVGGTWGGETQYF.

V usage is TRBV5-1 and J usage is TRBJ2-7; D call uncertain. In germline, CDR1 is SGHRS, CDR2 YFSETQ. The V end was cut by 4 bases, the J end by 3 bases, with 5 bases between. The CDR3 extends over 11 amino acids. The CDR3 DNA reads TGCGCCAGCAGCGAGAACTACGAGCAGTACTTC. Translation gives CASSENYEQYF.

The V gene is TRBV5-1, the J gene TRBJ1-1; 8 bases line up with TRBD1. V lost 4 bases and J lost 5; bases outside the gene matches: 10. CDR3 length: 15 residues. Germline V gene data show CDR1 as SGHRS and CDR2 as YFSETQ. The CDR3 DNA sequence: TGCGCCAGCAGCCCCGGGACAGGCTATGGGACTGAAGCTTTCTTT. Its translation: CASSPGTGYGTEAFF.

With respect to this clone: The junction does not match germline at one end; this may be a read error. CDR3 protein: CASSQAPGESYNEQFF. CDR3 DNA: TGCGCCAGCAGTCAAGCCCCCGGGGAATCCTACAATGAGCAGTTCTTC. The J gene is TRBJ2-1, the V gene TRBV4-1; D may be TRBD2 (5 bases). CDR1 and CDR2 (germline): MGHRA, YSYEKL. This CDR3 contains 16 residues.

The chain combines TRBV2 with TRBJ2-4; the D is unclear. Trimming took 3 bases from V and 4 from J, leaving 4 bases between them. The CDR3 spans 12 residues. Germline CDR1 SNHLY, CDR2 FYNNEI. CDR3 coding DNA: TGTGCCAGCAGTGAGTCAAAAAACATTCAGTACTTC. It encodes CASSESKNIQYF. Supplemented by reference TRBV2 and TRBJ2-4, the full variable domain reads EPEVTQTPSHQVTQMGQEVILRCVPISNHLYFYWYRQILGQKVEFLVSFYNNEISEKSEIFDDQFSVERPDGSNFTLKIRSTKLEDSAMYFCASSESKNIQYFGAGTRLSVL.

V gene TRBV7-9 combines with J gene TRBJ1-2; D is perhaps TRBD1 (5 bases). Germline lookup yields CDR1 SEHNR and CDR2 FQNEAQ (reference sequence). V dropped 4 bases and J dropped 7 bases, with 19 bases sitting between them. The CDR3 loop spans 15 amino acids. CDR3 DNA sequence: TGTGCCAGCAGCTCAATGCCTGAGGCAGGGTTTGGCTACACCTTC. It yields the protein CASSSMPEAGFGYTF. Based on the CDR3 plus reference TRBV7-9 and TRBJ1-2, the full variable domain is DTGVSQNPRHKITKRGQNVTFRCDPISEHNRLYWYRQTLGQGPEFLTYFQNEAQLEKSRLLSDRFSAERPKGSFSTLEIQRTEQGDSAMYLCASSSMPEAGFGYTFGSGTRLTVV.

V and J are TRBV7-3 and TRBJ2-7; 8 positions agree with TRBD2. J gave up 0 bases and V 5 bases, and 6 bases lay outside the gene matches. CDR1 and CDR2 (germline): SGHTA, FQGTGA. The CDR3 spans 15 residues. This CDR3 is CASSPTGLASYEQYF. CDR3 nucleotides: TGTGCCAGCAGCCCAACAGGACTAGCCTCCTACGAGCAGTACTTC.

The genes are TRBV18 and TRBJ1-4, with 7 bases lining up with TRBD1. The CDR3 is 16 residues long. J gave up 5 bases and V 1 base, and 7 bases lay outside the gene matches. The germline CDR1 and CDR2 sequences are KGHSH and LQKENI. The CDR3 nucleotides read TGTGCCAGCTCACCACAGGGGACAGCCCGGAATGAAAAACTGTTTTTT. This encodes CASSPQGTARNEKLFF.

This clone showed up just a few times. The CDR3 DNA follows: TGCAGCTTCCTCAGGGTATCTCGGGGCTACACCTTC. Its protein product is CSFLRVSRGYTF. The chain recombines TRBV29-1 with TRBJ1-2; the D gene is possibly TRBD1 (5 bases). The CDR3 is made up of 12 amino acids. V was cut by 8 bases and J by 8 bases, with 18 bases left in between. Germline V gives CDR1 SQVTM, CDR2 ANQGSEA.

This sequence joins TRBV6-6 and TRBJ2-7, with 7 bases identical to TRBD2. CDR1 is MNHNY, CDR2 SVGAGI, per germline (reference sequence). The CDR3 contains 12 residues. J lost 3 bases, V lost 6 bases, and 2 bases had no gene match. CDR3 sequence (DNA): TGTGCCAGCAGAGGGACTAACTACGAGCAGTACTTC. It translates to CASRGTNYEQYF.

This clone was seen only once. The chain uses TRBV7-9 and TRBJ2-7, with TRBD1 matching 9 bases. V was clipped by 5 bases and J by 5 bases; unmatched bases: 13. This CDR3 contains 16 residues. Germline CDR1 is SEHNR and CDR2 is FQNEAQ (reference sequence). The CDR3 is CASSNPGQGLFHEQYF. CDR3 DNA: TGTGCCAGCAGCAATCCGGGACAGGGTTTATTCCACGAGCAGTACTTC.

The genes are TRBV18 and TRBJ2-7; 11 bases line up with TRBD1. The trim removed 3 bases at V and 5 bases at J, leaving 12 bases unmatched. This CDR3 has 17 amino acids. Per germline, CDR1 KGHSH and CDR2 LQKENI. The CDR3 spells CASSPYAGTGGSHEQYF. The CDR3 DNA is TGTGCCAGCTCACCGTACGCCGGGACAGGGGGATCTCACGAGCAGTACTTC.

This clone was seen a few times. The chain employs TRBV19 and TRBJ1-5, with TRBD1 as a possible D gene (6 bases). The CDR3 totals 16 residues. The germline CDR1 and CDR2 sequences are LNHDA and SQIVND (reference sequence). V lost 2 bases, J lost 5 bases, and 16 bases lay in between. CDR3 DNA: TGTGCCAGTAGTATAAGGGCCGGGACAAAGGATCAGCCCCAGCATTTT. Its protein product is CASSIRAGTKDQPQHF.

This chain joins TRBV7-9 and TRBJ2-1; 12 nucleotides match TRBD1. The CDR3 is 17 residues long. The junction had 5 bases not matched to a gene; V was cut back by 5 bases and J by 0 bases. Germline CDR1 is SEHNR and CDR2 is FQNEAQ (reference sequence). CDR3 sequence: CASSPMGQGASYNEQFF. CDR3 in DNA: TGTGCCAGCAGCCCTATGGGACAGGGGGCCTCCTACAATGAGCAGTTCTTC. Combining the CDR3 with reference TRBV7-9 and TRBJ2-1 gives the whole variable domain DTGVSQNPRHKITKRGQNVTFRCDPISEHNRLYWYRQTLGQGPEFLTYFQNEAQLEKSRLLSDRFSAERPKGSFSTLEIQRTEQGDSAMYLCASSPMGQGASYNEQFFGPGTRLTVL.

The chain has TRBV28 and TRBJ1-1; D is uncertain. CDR3 length equals 13 residues. Between the trimmed V and J ends, which lost 4 bases and 0 bases, there was a span of 6 bases. Germline assignment: CDR1 MDHEN and CDR2 SYDVKM. CDR3 protein: CASSSYLNTEAFF. In nucleotides, the CDR3 is TGTGCCAGCAGTTCCTATCTGAACACTGAAGCTTTCTTT.

The chain combines TRBV5-4 with TRBJ2-1; TRBD2 aligns across 8 bases. CDR3 size: 15 residues. Germline CDR1 reads SGHNT; CDR2 reads YYREEE (reference sequence). The V gene end was trimmed by 4 bases and the J gene end by 0 bases; junction bases not matched to a gene: 3. The CDR3 coding sequence is TGTGCCAGCAGCCTCCTAGCGGGCTCCTACAATGAGCAGTTCTTC. It codes for CASSLLAGSYNEQFF.

The table lists this clone with a few counts. The chain has TRBV5-1 and TRBJ2-1; 11 nucleotides align to TRBD2. CDR1 SGHRS and CDR2 YFSETQ come from the germline V gene. V was pared by 1 base and J by 10 bases, with 10 bases of the junction left unmatched. CDR3 length: 16 residues. The CDR3 nucleotides are TGCGCCAGCAGCTTGTTGGGACTAGCGGTACAAGGGGAGCAGTTCTTC. Translating it yields CASSLLGLAVQGEQFF.

The chain carries TRBV25-1 and TRBJ1-1; TRBD1 aligns across 8 bases. Losses at the gene ends were 7 bases for V and 4 bases for J; bases not matched to a gene: 8. The CDR3 covers 14 residues. Germline V gene sequence: CDR1 MGHDK, CDR2 SYGVNS. CDR3 bases: TGTGCCAGCAAAGGACAGGGAGGGGCCACTGAAGCTTTCTTT. Its translation: CASKGQGGATEAFF.

This CDR3 reads CASSFLPRLLFF. The CDR3 coding sequence is TGCGCCAGCAGCTTCTTGCCTAGGTTACTGTTTTTT. The rearrangement joins TRBV5-1 to TRBJ2-2; no clear D. Between the trimmed V and J ends, which lost 2 bases and 14 bases, there was a span of 13 bases. The CDR3 extends over 12 amino acids. Per the germline V gene, CDR1 is SGHRS and CDR2 is YFSETQ.

The chain combines TRBV5-4 with TRBJ2-3; D possibly corresponds to TRBD2 (7 bases). The CDR3 extends over 17 amino acids. With 4 bases removed from V and 0 bases from J, the gap between germline ends came to 18 bases. The germline V gene encodes CDR1 SGHNT and CDR2 YYREEE (reference sequence). CDR3 DNA sequence: TGTGCCAGCAGCAGGGGGGGCGGGGGATCTAGCACAGATACGCAGTATTTT. This gives the protein CASSRGGGGSSTDTQYF.

This chain connects TRBV5-4 to TRBJ2-1, with D unclear. V lost 8 bases and J 2 bases, leaving 20 bases between the germline ends. Germline V gene lookup returns CDR1 SGHNT and CDR2 YYREEE (reference sequence). The CDR3 has 16 amino acids. In DNA, the CDR3 is TGTGCCAGTCCAGCAGACGAGACTCCGACCTACAATGAGCAGTTCTTC. It codes for CASPADETPTYNEQFF.

Only a few counts were recorded for this clone. The V gene is TRBV28, the J gene TRBJ2-3; no firm D call. Per the germline V gene, CDR1 is MDHEN and CDR2 is SYDVKM. The CDR3 has 14 residues. V was trimmed by 7 bases and J by 3 bases, leaving 14 bases between them. As DNA, the CDR3 is TGTGCCAGCAAAGAAGACGGGTGGACAGATACGCAGTATTTT. It translates to CASKEDGWTDTQYF.

The chain employs TRBV6-4 and TRBJ2-7; the D is unclear. CDR1 and CDR2 from the germline V gene are MRHNA and SNTAGT. V lost 1 base and J 2 bases, leaving 9 bases between the germline ends. CDR3 size: 14 residues. CDR3 region: CASSDLAVTYEQYF. Written as DNA, the CDR3 is TGTGCCAGCAGTGACTTGGCAGTAACCTACGAGCAGTACTTC.

The rearrangement joins TRBV19 to TRBJ2-7; TRBD1 aligns across 7 bases. With 2 bases clipped from V and 0 bases from J, the junction kept 7 bases outside the gene matches. CDR3 size: 16 residues. From germline, CDR1 is LNHDA and CDR2 SQIVND (reference sequence). CDR3 region: CASSILAGGPSYEQYF. In DNA form, the CDR3 reads TGTGCCAGTAGTATATTAGCAGGGGGACCCTCCTACGAGCAGTACTTC.

The gene calls are TRBV30 and TRBJ2-7; TRBD2 agrees at 11 bases. The length of the CDR3 is 13 residues. The germline V gene has CDR1 GTSNPN and CDR2 SVGIG (reference sequence). Trimming cost V 8 bases and J 0 bases; bases outside gene matches: 3. CDR3 sequence (DNA): TGTGCCGGGACTAGCGGCAACTCCTACGAGCAGTACTTC. It yields the protein CAGTSGNSYEQYF.

The rearrangement uses TRBV7-9 and TRBJ1-5; D may be TRBD1 (5 bases). The CDR3 has 15 amino acids. Germline V gene lookup returns CDR1 SEHNR and CDR2 FQNEAQ (reference sequence). Trimming cost V 1 base and J 6 bases, with 13 bases left between them. Written as DNA, the CDR3 is TGTGCCAGCAGCTTAGGGGGGGGGTTAGGTCAGCCCCAGCATTTT. Encoded protein: CASSLGGGLGQPQHF.